The sequence of this TCR beta chain was determined in a study of cytomegalovirus exposure and HLA in healthy donors. About the study: The same platform was used for the 110 or so validation repertoires and the approximately 700 first-cohort repertoires, a later analysis reported.

Turning to this clone: Its specificity is not known.

The donors formed part of the roughly 120-subject validation cohort, distinct from the approximately 670-subject first cohort. V shed 5 bases and J shed 6 bases, with 6 bases lying between them. The CDR3 has 11 residues. Germline CDR1 and CDR2: SGHTA and FQGNSA. Study-wide results and caveats: The study listed 150 to 200 cytomegalovirus-associated TCR beta chains.

Assay: immunoSEQ multiplex PCR; the TCRdb copy retains only in-frame clones and omits some. The profile covers roughly 220,000 clones, with 75% to 90% appearing a single time and around 15% taken by the ten largest. V is TRBV7-2 and J is TRBJ2-3; D gene ambiguous. The sequence was obtained from a woman aged 25 to 39 in good health and CMV-seropositive. The sample consisted of PBMCs. The DNA of the CDR3 is TGTGCCAGCAGCCTGGCGGATACGCAGTATTTT. Its protein is CASSLADTQYF.